These 32 T cell receptor beta chains came from one sample sequenced in a study of blood T cell repertoires in COVID-19. Measured with immunoSEQ multiplex PCR; TCRdb has only the in-frame clones, and not every one. The table has about 490,000 clones, over 75% seen once. Sequencing used peripheral blood. The source of these receptors is a human donor in a cohort sampled during active COVID-19.

Comment on this clone: An end of the junction differs from the germline gene, which may be a read error. The gene calls are TRBV6-5 and TRBJ1-5; unclear D gene. This CDR3 region has 15 residues. Germline CDR1 and CDR2: MNHEY and SVGAGI. Here the CDR3 DNA reads TGTGCCAGCAGCTACTTATTTCTTAGCAATCAGCCCCAGCATTTT. Translating gives CASSYLFLSNQPQHF.

This clone showed up just a few times. Different DNA sequences within this sample yield the same CDR3. The CDR3 is CASSQTGNYGYTF. CDR3 DNA sequence: TGTGCCAGCAGCCAGACAGGGAACTATGGCTACACCTTC. The rearrangement joins TRBV7-9 to TRBJ1-2, with 7 bases lining up with TRBD1. CDR3 size: 13 residues. Germline-derived CDR1 and CDR2 are SEHNR and FQNEAQ (reference sequence). V gave up 5 bases and J gave up 2 bases; unmatched junction bases: 2.

The CDR3 DNA sequence: TGTGCCAGCAGCCGGTTCGTTGAGGGCGGCACTGAAGCTTTCTTT. Amino acid sequence: CASSRFVEGGTEAFF. The chain links TRBV5-5 to TRBJ1-1; D is undetermined. There are 15 residues in the CDR3. The germline CDR1 and CDR2 sequences are SGHKS and YYEKEE (reference sequence). With 4 bases removed from V and 4 bases from J, the gap between germline ends came to 17 bases.

The chain recombines TRBV24-1 with TRBJ1-2, with no clear D. Germline V gene sequence: CDR1 KGHDR, CDR2 SFDVKD. V was trimmed by 5 bases and J by 2 bases, leaving 8 bases between them. The CDR3 spans 13 residues. CDR3 coding DNA: TGTGCCACCAGTGTGACCGGGAACTATGGCTACACCTTC. The encoded protein is CATSVTGNYGYTF.

The genes are TRBV6-5 and TRBJ2-7; tentative D call: TRBD1 (5 bases). The CDR3 spans 15 residues. The ends were cut back, 6 bases at V and 6 bases at J, with 21 bases in the middle. Germline values: CDR1 MNHEY, CDR2 SVGAGI. CDR3 DNA: TGTGCCAGCAGGTCAGGGCTCGGAAGGTCCCTCGAGCAGTACTTC. Protein: CASRSGLGRSLEQYF.

The genes are TRBV7-9 and TRBJ2-5, with D tentatively TRBD2 (5 bases). The length of the CDR3 is 16 residues. Per germline, CDR1 SEHNR and CDR2 FQNEAQ (reference sequence). The V end lost 2 bases, the J end lost 4 bases, and 17 bases lay between the germline ends. Written as DNA, the CDR3 is TGTGCCAGCAGCTTACAGGCCTTTACTAGAGGAGAGACCCAGTACTTC. This sequence encodes CASSLQAFTRGETQYF.

This clone has just a few counts. The chain uses TRBV28 and TRBJ2-7; D may be TRBD2 (5 bases). The V gene lost 10 bases and the J gene lost 1 base, with 8 bases spanning the gap. Germline-derived CDR1 and CDR2 are MDHEN and SYDVKM. This CDR3 is built from 11 residues. Written as DNA, the CDR3 is TGTGCCACGAGACTATCCTACGAGCAGTACTTC. This gives the protein CATRLSYEQYF.

The chain carries TRBV27 and TRBJ2-5; D is possibly TRBD1 (6 bases). CDR1 is MNHEY and CDR2 is SMNVEV in the germline V gene (reference sequence). The CDR3 is made up of 18 amino acids. V gave up 4 bases and J gave up 5 bases, with 26 bases separating them. The CDR3 DNA follows: TGTGCCAGCAGTTCTGGTGCACAAACGGGACACCTGGGGGAGACCCAGTACTTC. Translation gives CASSSGAQTGHLGETQYF.

The rearrangement joins TRBV27 to TRBJ1-1, with TRBD1 identical over 7 bases. Looked up from germline, CDR1 is MNHEY and CDR2 is SMNVEV (reference sequence). Trimming cost V 9 bases and J 2 bases; bases outside gene matches: 6. This CDR3 has 13 residues. This CDR3 reads CASVDRANTEAFF. In DNA form, the CDR3 reads TGTGCCAGTGTTGACAGGGCCAACACTGAAGCTTTCTTT.

V gene TRBV9 combines with J gene TRBJ2-1; 8 bases agree with TRBD2. The CDR3 consists of 15 residues. The germline V gene has CDR1 SGDLS and CDR2 YYNGEE. With 2 bases clipped from V and 5 bases from J, the junction kept 6 bases outside the gene matches. Here the CDR3 DNA reads TGTGCCAGCAGCGTCGGAGCGGGAGTCAACAATGAGCAGTTCTTC. It is translated as CASSVGAGVNNEQFF.

This clone came up a few times. The J gene is TRBJ1-2, the V gene TRBV5-1; D possibly corresponds to TRBD1 (5 bases). Germline V CDR1 and CDR2: SGHRS, YFSETQ. Between the trimmed V and J ends, which lost 6 bases and 4 bases, there was a span of 13 bases. The CDR3 extends over 13 amino acids. The CDR3 protein is CASKTGGSYGYTF. CDR3 coding DNA: TGCGCCAGCAAAACAGGAGGGAGCTATGGCTACACCTTC.

The chain has TRBV27 and TRBJ2-7; 13 bases map to TRBD2. Germline lookup yields CDR1 MNHEY and CDR2 SMNVEV (reference sequence). This CDR3 has 16 amino acids. J gave up 7 bases and V 2 bases, and 8 bases lay outside the gene matches. This CDR3 is CASSLTLAGGPREQYF. The DNA of the CDR3 is TGTGCCAGCAGTTTAACACTAGCGGGAGGGCCAAGGGAGCAGTACTTC.

The J gene is TRBJ1-4, the V gene TRBV28; D may be TRBD1 (5 bases). The CDR3 spans 12 residues. Trimming took 8 bases from V and 4 from J, leaving 8 bases between them. The germline CDR1 and CDR2 sequences are MDHEN and SYDVKM. In DNA, the CDR3 is TGTGCCAGCCGGGGGAATAATGAAAAACTGTTTTTT. Translation: CASRGNNEKLFF.

The V and J genes are TRBV6-6 and TRBJ2-7; D gene uncertain. CDR3 length: 13 residues. The germline CDR1 and CDR2 sequences are MNHNY and SVGAGI (reference sequence). Trimming left V 4 bases short and J 2 bases short, with 9 bases between. As DNA, the CDR3 is TGTGCCAGCAGTTCCCGTCTAGCCTACGAGCAGTACTTC. It is translated as CASSSRLAYEQYF.

The chain recombines TRBV27 with TRBJ2-5; 8 bases match TRBD1. The CDR3 consists of 14 residues. Trimming removed 2 bases from V and 6 bases from J; junction bases left unmatched: 5. In germline, CDR1 is MNHEY, CDR2 SMNVEV (reference sequence). The CDR3 here is CASSLRGRGQTQYF. The CDR3 DNA reads TGTGCCAGCAGTTTAAGGGGCAGGGGGCAGACCCAGTACTTC.

This chain uses TRBV6-5 with TRBJ1-1, with D possibly TRBD1 on 6 matching bases. V lost 4 bases and J lost 1, with 10 bases in between. There are 14 residues in the CDR3. Looked up from germline, CDR1 is MNHEY and CDR2 is SVGAGI. CDR3 nucleotide sequence: TGTGCCAGCAGTTCGACAGGTCGGAACACTGAAGCTTTCTTT. Translation gives CASSSTGRNTEAFF.

A word on this clone: Other DNA variants within this sample encode the same CDR3. The chain uses TRBV5-5 and TRBJ2-1; D ambiguous. Germline V gene data show CDR1 as SGHKS and CDR2 as YYEKEE (reference sequence). The V end lost 0 bases, the J end lost 7 bases, and 5 bases lay between the germline ends. The CDR3 is made up of 12 amino acids. CDR3 loop: CASSLALNEQFF. The CDR3, as DNA: TGTGCCAGCAGCTTGGCCCTAAATGAGCAGTTCTTC.

The chain links TRBV19 to TRBJ1-1, with a tentative D call TRBD1 (5 bases). This CDR3 has 15 amino acids. Germline assignment: CDR1 LNHDA and CDR2 SQIVND (reference sequence). V was cut by 8 bases and J by 8 bases, with 24 bases left in between. The CDR3 protein is CASLYQAWGSGEAFF. For the CDR3, the DNA is TGTGCCAGTTTGTACCAGGCCTGGGGTTCAGGGGAAGCTTTCTTT.

Ten or more counts support this clone. The chain links TRBV28 to TRBJ2-5, with D possibly matching TRBD2 (6 bases). The CDR3 loop spans 17 amino acids. V lost 3 bases and J 2 bases, leaving 19 bases between the germline ends. Germline CDR1 and CDR2: MDHEN and SYDVKM. Here the CDR3 reads CASSFFGRGRHQETQYF. DNA for the CDR3: TGTGCCAGCAGTTTTTTCGGGCGGGGACGCCATCAAGAGACCCAGTACTTC.

The chain is built from TRBV5-1 and TRBJ2-5, with TRBD2 as a possible D gene (5 bases). This CDR3 region has 13 residues. Per the germline V gene, CDR1 is SGHRS and CDR2 is YFSETQ. With 1 base removed from V and 5 bases from J, the gap between germline ends came to 9 bases. CDR3 DNA sequence: TGCGCCAGCAGCTTGAGACGCGGGGAGACCCAGTACTTC. Translated, it gives CASSLRRGETQYF.

V and J are TRBV5-1 and TRBJ2-7; D possibly corresponds to TRBD2 (5 bases). V dropped 0 bases and J dropped 5 bases, with 15 bases sitting between them. Germline V CDR1 and CDR2: SGHRS, YFSETQ. This CDR3 comprises 15 residues. The CDR3 sequence: CASSLESLGNDEQYF. The DNA for the CDR3 is TGCGCCAGCAGCTTGGAGTCGCTCGGGAACGACGAGCAGTACTTC.

The rearrangement uses TRBV4-3 and TRBJ2-3; possible D gene TRBD1, 5 bases. Trimming took off 0 bases at V and 1 base at J, with 14 bases between the two ends. This CDR3 is built from 17 residues. CDR1 is LGHNA and CDR2 is YSLEER in the germline V gene. CDR3 amino acids: CASSQDLRAGRTDTQYF. In nucleotides, the CDR3 is TGCGCCAGCAGCCAAGATTTACGGGCAGGGCGCACAGATACGCAGTATTTT.

The chain joins TRBV5-1 to TRBJ2-7; 13 nucleotides match TRBD2. The CDR3 is 16 amino acids. The germline CDR1 and CDR2 sequences are SGHRS and YFSETQ. Trimming at V came to 5 bases and at J to 2 bases, leaving 7 bases not matched to a gene. The CDR3 nucleotides are TGCGCCAGCAGAATGACTAGCGGGAGGCCCACCTACGAGCAGTACTTC. This encodes CASRMTSGRPTYEQYF.

This rearrangement joins TRBV10-2 to TRBJ1-1, with D perhaps matching TRBD1 (5 bases). Deletions cut 10 bases from V and 3 bases from J, with 9 bases between. The CDR3 totals 11 residues. Germline CDR1 reads WSHSY; CDR2 reads SAAADI. DNA of the CDR3: TGCGCCAACACGGGGGACACTGAAGCTTTCTTT. It translates to CANTGDTEAFF.

The V and J genes are TRBV18 and TRBJ2-7; TRBD1 is a possible D gene (6 bases). V was trimmed by 2 bases and J by 2 bases, leaving 10 bases between them. There are 14 residues in the CDR3. The germline CDR1 and CDR2 sequences are KGHSH and LQKENI. CDR3 in amino acids: CASSPEGGTYEQYF. In DNA, the CDR3 is TGTGCCAGCTCACCAGAAGGGGGAACCTACGAGCAGTACTTC.

The chain combines TRBV5-1 with TRBJ2-2; 12 nucleotides agree with TRBD2. This CDR3 has 17 residues. V gave up 0 bases and J gave up 4 bases; unmatched junction bases: 4. CDR1 and CDR2 (germline): SGHRS, YFSETQ. This chain's CDR3 is CASSLAPSGRGTGELFF. CDR3 DNA sequence: TGCGCCAGCAGCTTGGCCCCTAGCGGGAGGGGCACCGGGGAGCTGTTTTTT.

The genes are TRBV7-3 and TRBJ2-1; D is ambiguous. The CDR3 totals 13 residues. The germline V gene encodes CDR1 SGHTA and CDR2 FQGTGA. V lost 3 bases and J lost 6, with 9 bases in between. Written as DNA, the CDR3 is TGTGCCAGCAGCTTTAGACTTCTCAATGAGCAGTTCTTC. Translation: CASSFRLLNEQFF. Combining the CDR3 with reference TRBV7-3 and TRBJ2-1 gives the whole variable domain GAGVSQTPSNKVTEKGKYVELRCDPISGHTALYWYRQSLGQGPEFLIYFQGTGAADDSGLPNDRFFAVRPEGSVSTLKIQRTERGDSAVYLCASSFRLLNEQFFGPGTRLTVL.

The rearrangement joins TRBV5-4 to TRBJ2-7, with TRBD1 identical over 10 bases. This CDR3 region has 17 residues. J lost 5 bases, V lost 4 bases, and 15 bases had no gene match. Germline assignment: CDR1 SGHNT and CDR2 YYREEE (reference sequence). Here the CDR3 reads CASSPGRDRGRTNEQYF. CDR3 coding DNA: TGTGCCAGCAGCCCGGGTCGGGACAGGGGACGGACCAACGAGCAGTACTTC.

This rearrangement joins TRBV28 to TRBJ1-5; 7 bases align to TRBD1. This CDR3 has 15 amino acids. Germline V CDR1 and CDR2: MDHEN, SYDVKM. V gave up 3 bases and J gave up 4 bases; unmatched junction bases: 6. The CDR3 here is CASSLTGLGNQPQHF. Written as DNA, the CDR3 is TGTGCCAGCAGTTTGACAGGGCTTGGGAATCAGCCCCAGCATTTT.

This clone has more than one count but fewer than ten. The V gene is TRBV7-6, the J gene TRBJ1-3; D is unresolved. V shed 2 bases and J shed 1 base, with 3 bases lying between them. The germline V gene has CDR1 SGHVS and CDR2 FNYEAQ. The CDR3 length is 13 residues. The CDR3 bases are TGTGCCAGCAGCTTACGGTCTGGAAACACCATATATTTT. Protein: CASSLRSGNTIYF.

The chain recombines TRBV3-1 (or the pseudogene TRBV3-2) with TRBJ2-3, with 8 bases lining up with TRBD1. Trimming cost V 5 bases and J 3 bases; bases outside gene matches: 7. Germline V gene data show CDR1 as LGHDT and CDR2 as YNNKEL (reference sequence). The CDR3 length is 15 residues. The CDR3: CASSLTGAGTDTQYF. The CDR3 coding sequence is TGTGCCAGCAGCTTGACAGGGGCAGGGACAGATACGCAGTATTTT.

The rearrangement uses TRBV7-2 and TRBJ1-1, with D hard to call. CDR1 is SGHTA, CDR2 FQGNSA, per germline. V was pared by 2 bases and J by 1 base, with 8 bases between. The CDR3 extends over 14 amino acids. The CDR3 spells CASSLWSGNTEAFF. Here the CDR3 DNA reads TGTGCCAGCAGCTTATGGTCAGGGAACACTGAAGCTTTCTTT.